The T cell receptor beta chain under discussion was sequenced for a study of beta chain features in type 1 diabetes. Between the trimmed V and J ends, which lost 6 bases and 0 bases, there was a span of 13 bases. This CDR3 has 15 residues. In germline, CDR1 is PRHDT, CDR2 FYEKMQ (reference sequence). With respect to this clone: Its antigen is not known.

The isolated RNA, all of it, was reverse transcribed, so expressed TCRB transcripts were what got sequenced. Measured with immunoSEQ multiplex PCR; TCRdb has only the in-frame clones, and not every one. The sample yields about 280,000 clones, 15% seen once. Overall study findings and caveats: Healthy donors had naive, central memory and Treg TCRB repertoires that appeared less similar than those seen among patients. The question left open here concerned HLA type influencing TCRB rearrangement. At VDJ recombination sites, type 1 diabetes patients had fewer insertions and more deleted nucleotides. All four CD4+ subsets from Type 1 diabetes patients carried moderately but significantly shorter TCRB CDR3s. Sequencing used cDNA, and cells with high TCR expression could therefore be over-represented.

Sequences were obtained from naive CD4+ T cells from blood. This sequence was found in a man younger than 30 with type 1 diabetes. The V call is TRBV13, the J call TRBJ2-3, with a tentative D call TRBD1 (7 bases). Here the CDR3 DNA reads TGTGCCAGCAGTCAGACAGGGACTAGCACAGATACGCAGTATTTT. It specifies CASSQTGTSTDTQYF.